This is a list of T cell receptor beta chains from one sample in a study of PD-1 blockade in classical Hodgkin lymphoma. TCRdb's table, derived via immunoSEQ multiplex PCR, lists solely in-frame clones and lacks some. The sample carries roughly 12,000 clones, approximately 81% recorded once. The sequences come from peripheral blood mononuclear cells (PBMCs), collected at baseline. The receptors were sampled from a human donor with classical Hodgkin lymphoma. Each CDR3 is given with its conserved first and last residue. Each record gives: V gene, J gene, CDR3 protein.

>TRBV9|TRBJ1-2
CASSVDVGYGYTF
>TRBV11-2|TRBJ2-5
CASSTYWGLAGGLQETQYF
>TRBV10-1|TRBJ1-1
CASSEKGTRVITEAFF
>TRBV7-2|TRBJ2-2
CASTPGSSGRFSNTGELFF
>TRBV11-1|TRBJ1-1
CASSLAAGGNTEAFF
>TRBV10-3|TRBJ2-2
CAIRTGDTGELFF
>TRBV19|TRBJ1-6
CASEGQLYNSPLHF
>TRBV27|TRBJ1-1
CASSLNWAQNLFF
>TRBV18|TRBJ2-2
CASSPGTGELFF
>TRBV9|TRBJ1-1
CASSVEAGSPFF
>TRBV30|TRBJ2-7
CAWSVSGVRREQYF
>TRBV5-4|TRBJ1-3
CASSLQGTSGNTIYF
>TRBV15|TRBJ2-7
CATSRDQTGGEQYF
>TRBV6-5|TRBJ1-1
CASTASALEAFF
>TRBV7-8|TRBJ2-1
CASSLAPIGYRTRDEQFF
>TRBV11-2|TRBJ2-7
CASSLDGGEDEQYF
>TRBV19|TRBJ1-1
CASSIGRDQGTEAFF
>TRBV7-2|TRBJ1-2
CASSPYMEEGYTF
>TRBV7-2|TRBJ1-5
CASSLPGTSQPQHF
>TRBV6-5|TRBJ1-5
CASSYSWGEPQHF
>TRBV9|TRBJ1-2
CASSAATHHYGYTF
>TRBV30|TRBJ2-2
CAWSSFSGGELFF
>TRBV6-1|TRBJ1-1
CASSEVWGSGGEAFF
>TRBV15|TRBJ2-3
CATSRDRLDTQYF
>TRBV11-3|TRBJ2-5
CASSLTGGIQETQYF
>TRBV5-4|TRBJ1-2
CASSRDRGVFYGYTF
>TRBV7-2|TRBJ2-3
CASSFDRANTQYF
>TRBV5-1|TRBJ2-6
CASSLNTGRSGANVLTF
>TRBV7-8|TRBJ1-1
CASSLNWIQNTEAFF
>TRBV6-5|TRBJ1-5
CASSWTGEKPQHF
>TRBV5-1|TRBJ2-2
CASSPPGKRPGELFF
>TRBV6-5|TRBJ1-1
CASSYGGHSEAFF
>TRBV9|TRBJ1-2
CASSPLGHANYGYTF
>TRBV11-1|TRBJ1-1
CASSSPAGAQATEAFF
>TRBV5-6|TRBJ1-1
CASSGGMNTEAFF
>TRBV11-3|TRBJ1-1
CASSSLLTGRYEAFF
>TRBV19|TRBJ2-5
CASSLPRRGEQETQYF
>TRBV14|TRBJ1-1
CASSPGGVTEAFF
>TRBV6-1|TRBJ1-2
CASSEVGTGYGYTF
>TRBV5-5|TRBJ2-7
CASSQVRDEQYF
>TRBV29-1|TRBJ1-3
CSVEESGSSGNTIYF
>TRBV5-1|TRBJ1-1
CASSPGGQRQGTEAFF
>TRBV12-5|TRBJ2-3
CASGPRQGGSTDTQYF
>TRBV7-9|TRBJ2-3
CASSLGAGGMGDTQYF
>TRBV2|TRBJ2-3
CASRGSGGAGRDTQYF
>TRBV7-7|TRBJ2-3
CASSPGLFSTDTQYF